The clone carrying this T cell receptor (beta chain) was seen more than once but under ten times. The source of the sample is a study of human T cells and chemical hapten exposure. Time point denoted: healthy volunteer bleed at 2 weeks. The template was total RNA from unfractionated whole blood. TCRdb passed the RACE reads through MiXCR, listing each CDR3 protein once. The data show around 130,000 distinct CDR3 sequences, 8.5% to 9.5% seen once. The CDR3 is 14 residues long. Trimming pared 5 bases from V and 3 bases from J, leaving 13 bases between. Looked up from germline, CDR1 is SEHNR and CDR2 is FQNEAQ (reference sequence).

The clonotype comes from a male donor in good health. Some clones in this sample may be carry-over from other donors' samples. The chain recombines TRBV7-9 with TRBJ1-1, with D unclear. Sequencing was performed on whole blood. The CDR3 spells CASSSRLKDTEAFF. In nucleotides, the CDR3 is TGTGCCAGCAGCAGTCGGTTAAAGGACACTGAAGCTTTCTTT.